This T cell receptor (beta chain) was recovered during a study of shared clonotypes between healthy human individuals. General study results and limits: Naive CD4 clonotypes overlapped across a few donors at approximately 5.5%.

Adult donors, all healthy and HIV-negative, had no recent acute infections or vaccinations. The germline V gene has CDR1 SEHNR and CDR2 FQNEAQ (reference sequence). V was clipped by 6 bases and J by 3 bases, with 14 bases between them. The CDR3 loop spans 14 amino acids. A note on this clone: As yet, its antigen is unknown. Distinct nucleotide sequences in the sample also encode this CDR3.

Some clones are missing from TCRdb's copy, which holds only in-frame ones; the method was immunoSEQ multiplex PCR. The sample has about 1 million clones, approximately 76% seen once. This chain links TRBV7-9 with TRBJ1-1; D gene ambiguous. The specimen was memory CD4+ T cells sorted from blood. Subset of the sample: CD45RA-negative fraction. This TCR came from a man aged 18 to 35 in good health. The CDR3 region is CASSSRARDTEAFF. The CDR3 DNA sequence: TGTGCCAGCAGTTCACGCGCGAGGGACACTGAAGCTTTCTTT.